Listed below are T cell receptor beta chains from one sample, sequenced in a study of blood T cell repertoires in COVID-19. Using immunoSEQ multiplex PCR, the repertoire was profiled, and TCRdb retains in-frame clones only, with some absent. The sample has around 80,000 clones, roughly four fifths seen once. The source material was peripheral blood. These receptors were collected from an older man with acute or convalescent COVID-19. CDR3s include the opening cysteine and the closing phenylalanine or tryptophan. A D gene is named only where the DNA matches it firmly. Some rows mark clone size as missing; the rest say once, few, many or name a class of expanded clone.

clone_size: -; j_call: TRBJ2-3; v_call: TRBV12-5; d_call: TRBD1; cdr3_nt: TGTGCTAGTGGTTTTGGACCACAGGGGGCTGCGCAGTATTTT; cdr3_aa: CASGFGPQGAAQYF
clone_size: -; j_call: TRBJ2-1; v_call: TRBV21-1; d_call: -; cdr3_nt: TGTGCCAGCAGACCGTGGACTAGCGGGGGGGCCCTCTACAATGAGCAGTTCTTC; cdr3_aa: CASRPWTSGGALYNEQFF
clone_size: few; j_call: TRBJ1-1; v_call: TRBV5-1; d_call: TRBD1; cdr3_nt: TGCGCCAGCAGCGGGGGGACAGGGCAACCGAACACTGAAGCTTTCTTT; cdr3_aa: CASSGGTGQPNTEAFF
clone_size: -; j_call: TRBJ2-7; v_call: TRBV7-2; d_call: TRBD2; cdr3_nt: TGTGCCAGCAGCTTAGGTGGCGGGGGGGCCCTCGAGCAGTACTTC; cdr3_aa: CASSLGGGGALEQYF
clone_size: -; j_call: TRBJ2-2; v_call: TRBV20-1; d_call: -; cdr3_nt: TGCAGTGCTAGTTGGGCTTCGAACACCGGGGAGCTGTTTTTT; cdr3_aa: CSASWASNTGELFF
clone_size: -; j_call: TRBJ1-1; v_call: TRBV7-9; d_call: -; cdr3_nt: TGTGCCAGCAGACGCAGGGCGAACACTGAAGCTTTCTTT; cdr3_aa: CASRRRANTEAFF
clone_size: -; j_call: TRBJ2-2; v_call: TRBV11-3; d_call: TRBD1; cdr3_nt: TGTGCCAGCAGCCCCGGCCCGGGACAGGGTGGCGGGGAGCTGTTTTTT; cdr3_aa: CASSPGPGQGGGELFF
clone_size: -; j_call: TRBJ1-2; v_call: TRBV13; d_call: -; cdr3_nt: TGTGCCAGCAGCTTAGGGTCAAGCGGAAAAGGCTACACCTTC; cdr3_aa: CASSLGSSGKGYTF
clone_size: -; j_call: TRBJ1-2; v_call: TRBV3-1/TRBV3-2; d_call: -; cdr3_nt: TGTGCCAGCAGTCCAGCGGGCAGGGCTACTACGAGCTATGGCTACACCTTC; cdr3_aa: CASSPAGRATTSYGYTF
clone_size: -; j_call: TRBJ2-5; v_call: TRBV30; d_call: TRBD2; cdr3_nt: TGTGCCTGGAGTGGGGGACTAGCGGGCCAAGAGACCCAGTACTTC; cdr3_aa: CAWSGGLAGQETQYF
clone_size: -; j_call: TRBJ2-2; v_call: TRBV5-1; d_call: TRBD1; cdr3_nt: TGCGCCAGCCTCACAGGGGTTGGCACCGGGGAGCTGTTTTTT; cdr3_aa: CASLTGVGTGELFF
clone_size: -; j_call: TRBJ1-2; v_call: TRBV12-3/TRBV12-4; d_call: -; cdr3_nt: TGTGCCAGCGGGGAGTTTATCGACTACACCTTC; cdr3_aa: CASGEFIDYTF
clone_size: -; j_call: TRBJ1-2; v_call: TRBV29-1; d_call: TRBD1; cdr3_nt: TGCAGCGTTGAAGATAGCGGTTCAGGGGGGCATGGCTACACCTTC; cdr3_aa: CSVEDSGSGGHGYTF
clone_size: -; j_call: TRBJ1-5; v_call: TRBV19; d_call: -; cdr3_nt: TGTGCCAGTAGTATCTCCCCCAGGAGCAATCAGCCCCAGCATTTT; cdr3_aa: CASSISPRSNQPQHF
clone_size: -; j_call: TRBJ2-1; v_call: TRBV20-1; d_call: TRBD1; cdr3_nt: TGCAGTGCTAGTGCCGCGACAGGGGGTAATGAGCAGTTCTTC; cdr3_aa: CSASAATGGNEQFF
clone_size: -; j_call: TRBJ2-1; v_call: TRBV19; d_call: TRBD2; cdr3_nt: TGTGCCAGTAGTATAGGTAGGGCGGGGGACTCCTACAATGAGCAGTTCTTC; cdr3_aa: CASSIGRAGDSYNEQFF
clone_size: once; j_call: TRBJ1-5; v_call: TRBV5-1; d_call: -; cdr3_nt: TGCGCCAGCAGCTTGGGGGGGCCCTATAGCAATCAGCCCCAGCATTTT; cdr3_aa: CASSLGGPYSNQPQHF
clone_size: -; j_call: TRBJ2-2; v_call: TRBV9; d_call: TRBD1; cdr3_nt: TGTGCCAGCAGCGAGGGACAGGTGAACACCGGGGAGCTGTTTTTT; cdr3_aa: CASSEGQVNTGELFF
clone_size: -; j_call: TRBJ2-1; v_call: TRBV19; d_call: -; cdr3_nt: TGTGCCAGTAGTATAACCCGGCGGGGCACCTACAATGAGCAGTTCTTC; cdr3_aa: CASSITRRGTYNEQFF
clone_size: -; j_call: TRBJ1-2; v_call: TRBV6-5; d_call: -; cdr3_nt: TGTGCCAGCAGACTCGACAGACGTAACCCCTATGGCTACACCTTC; cdr3_aa: CASRLDRRNPYGYTF
clone_size: -; j_call: TRBJ1-6; v_call: TRBV11-3; d_call: -; cdr3_nt: TGTGCCAGCAGTCTAGGGGTGACGAATTCACCCCTCCACTTT; cdr3_aa: CASSLGVTNSPLHF
clone_size: -; j_call: TRBJ2-5; v_call: TRBV5-1; d_call: -; cdr3_nt: TGCGCCAGCAGCTTCAGGGAGGGGGGAGGAGAGACCCAGTACTTC; cdr3_aa: CASSFREGGGETQYF
clone_size: -; j_call: TRBJ1-1; v_call: TRBV18; d_call: -; cdr3_nt: TGTGCCAGCTCCCGGGCGGGGAACACTGAAGCTTTCTTT; cdr3_aa: CASSRAGNTEAFF
clone_size: -; j_call: TRBJ1-1; v_call: TRBV19; d_call: -; cdr3_nt: TGTGCCAGTAGTATTAGGGTTACGGCGTGGAGGGACACTGAAGCTTTCTTT; cdr3_aa: CASSIRVTAWRDTEAFF
clone_size: -; j_call: TRBJ1-2; v_call: TRBV6-5; d_call: TRBD1; cdr3_nt: TGTGCCAGCAGAGCAGGGGGAGAAAACTATGGCTACACCTTC; cdr3_aa: CASRAGGENYGYTF
clone_size: few; j_call: TRBJ1-5; v_call: TRBV7-9; d_call: TRBD1; cdr3_nt: TGTGCCAGCCAGACAGGGGCCGACTTAAATCAGCCCCAGCATTTT; cdr3_aa: CASQTGADLNQPQHF